These 10 T cell receptor beta chains came from one sample sequenced in a study of blood T cell repertoires in COVID-19. The assay was immunoSEQ multiplex PCR, and TCRdb's table has in-frame clones only and misses some. The repertoire includes approximately 200,000 clones, over 70% of them detected once, and about 4% sits in the top ten. The sequenced sample consisted of PBMCs or T cells enriched from blood (not recorded which). These receptors were obtained from a woman aged 25 to 45 who had been exposed to COVID-19.

The chain joins TRBV5-1 to TRBJ1-5, with a weak D call TRBD1 (5 bases). The length of the CDR3 is 14 residues. In germline, CDR1 is SGHRS, CDR2 YFSETQ. Trimming stripped 2 bases from V and 3 bases from J, with 9 bases between. This chain's CDR3 is CASSLGVSNQPQHF. DNA of the CDR3: TGCGCCAGCAGCTTAGGGGTATCCAATCAGCCCCAGCATTTT.

Details on this clone: An end of the junction differs from the germline gene, which may be a read error. V and J are TRBV5-4 and TRBJ2-7, with D possibly matching TRBD1 (6 bases). Germline CDR1 and CDR2: SGHNT and YYREEE (reference sequence). CDR3 length equals 16 residues. The CDR3 loop is CASSALQGIVSNEQYF. As DNA, the CDR3 is TGTGCCAGCAGCGCATTACAGGGAATAGTCTCCAACGAGCAGTACTTC. Based on the CDR3 plus reference TRBV5-4 and TRBJ2-7, the full variable domain is ETGVTQSPTHLIKTRGQQVTLRCSSQSGHNTVSWYQQALGQGPQFIFQYYREEENGRGNFPPRFSGLQFPNYSSELNVNALELDDSALYLCASSALQGIVSNEQYFGPGTRLTVT.

This chain connects TRBV19 to TRBJ1-2; D is unclear. Germline V gene data show CDR1 as LNHDA and CDR2 as SQIVND (reference sequence). This CDR3 comprises 12 residues. The V and J ends lost 3 bases and 7 bases respectively, with 9 bases between them. The CDR3 nucleotides read TGTGCCAGTAGTATTTCGGGGTTTGGCTACACCTTC. It codes for CASSISGFGYTF.

The chain uses TRBV11-3 and TRBJ2-1; 10 bases agree with TRBD2. CDR1 and CDR2 (germline): SGHNT, YENEEA. The CDR3 totals 15 residues. The junction had 4 bases not matched to a gene; V was cut back by 4 bases and J by 4 bases. The CDR3 coding sequence is TGTGCCAGCAGCTCCCGGACTAGCGGATACAATGAGCAGTTCTTC. Protein: CASSSRTSGYNEQFF.

This chain uses TRBV9 with TRBJ2-7; 9 nucleotides line up with TRBD2. V lost 0 bases to trimming and J lost 4 bases; unmatched junction nucleotides: 5. Germline CDR1 is SGDLS and CDR2 is YYNGEE. The CDR3 totals 15 residues. CDR3 region: CASSVELAGWYEQYF. CDR3 coding DNA: TGTGCCAGCAGCGTAGAGCTAGCGGGATGGTACGAGCAGTACTTC.

This clone was seen only a few times. This chain uses TRBV19 with TRBJ1-3; D is ambiguous. This CDR3 has 11 amino acids. V was trimmed by 3 bases and J by 9 bases, leaving 6 bases between them. Germline V gene lookup returns CDR1 LNHDA and CDR2 SQIVND (reference sequence). CDR3 sequence: CASSIPGTIYF. The CDR3 bases are TGTGCCAGTAGTATCCCGGGCACCATATATTTT.

The chain is built from TRBV5-1 and TRBJ2-3; tentative D call: TRBD1 (6 bases). The CDR3 sequence is 15 residues long. In germline, CDR1 is SGHRS, CDR2 YFSETQ. V lost 4 bases and J 0 bases, leaving 12 bases between the germline ends. This CDR3 is CASSIGQTSTDTQYF. The CDR3 DNA sequence: TGCGCCAGCAGCATAGGACAGACGAGCACAGATACGCAGTATTTT. The full variable domain, with the rest looked up from reference TRBV5-1 and TRBJ2-3, is KAGVTQTPRYLIKTRGQQVTLSCSPISGHRSVSWYQQTPGQGLQFLFEYFSETQRNKGNFPGRFSGRQFSNSRSEMNVSTLELGDSALYLCASSIGQTSTDTQYFGPGTRLTVL.

The V and J genes are TRBV18 and TRBJ2-3; 8 nucleotides align to TRBD2. The germline gives CDR1 KGHSH, CDR2 LQKENI. The trim removed 3 bases at V and 4 bases at J, leaving 6 bases unmatched. The CDR3 runs to 15 residues. The CDR3 is CASSPVAGRADTQYF. The CDR3 DNA is TGTGCCAGCTCACCCGTAGCGGGAAGGGCAGATACGCAGTATTTT.

The chain links TRBV5-4 to TRBJ2-1; no firm D call. CDR1 and CDR2 from the germline V gene are SGHNT and YYREEE (reference sequence). V lost 6 bases and J 0 bases, leaving 16 bases between the germline ends. This CDR3 has 16 amino acids. The CDR3 DNA reads as TGTGCCAGCACCAGTTTGTCCCCCAGCTCCTACAATGAGCAGTTCTTC. Translated: CASTSLSPSSYNEQFF. Using reference TRBV5-4 and TRBJ2-1 for the parts outside the CDR3, the full variable domain is ETGVTQSPTHLIKTRGQQVTLRCSSQSGHNTVSWYQQALGQGPQFIFQYYREEENGRGNFPPRFSGLQFPNYSSELNVNALELDDSALYLCASTSLSPSSYNEQFFGPGTRLTVL.

The rearrangement links TRBV23-1 to TRBJ2-7, with TRBD1 as a possible D gene (6 bases). TRBV23-1 is known as an ORF, though its function is uncertain. The CDR3 is 16 amino acids. V lost 2 bases to trimming and J lost 0 bases, with 14 bases between them. The CDR3 DNA reads TGCGCCAGCAGTCAACCCAGAGGACAGAGCTCCTACGAGCAGTACTTC. Translating gives CASSQPRGQSSYEQYF.